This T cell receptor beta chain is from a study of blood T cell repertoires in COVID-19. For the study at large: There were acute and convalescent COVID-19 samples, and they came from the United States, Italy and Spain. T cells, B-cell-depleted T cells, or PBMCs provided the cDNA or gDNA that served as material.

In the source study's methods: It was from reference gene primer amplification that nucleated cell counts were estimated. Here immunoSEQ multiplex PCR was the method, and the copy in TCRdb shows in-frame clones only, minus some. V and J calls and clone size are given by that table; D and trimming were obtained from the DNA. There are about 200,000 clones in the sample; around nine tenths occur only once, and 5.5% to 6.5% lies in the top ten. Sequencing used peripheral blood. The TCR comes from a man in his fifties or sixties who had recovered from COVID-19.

CDR3 sequence: CASSLGTGGSDTQYF. DNA of the CDR3: TGTGCCAGCAGCTTAGGGACAGGGGGCTCAGATACGCAGTATTTT. The V call is TRBV11-3, the J call TRBJ2-3; 11 bases line up with TRBD1. J lost 4 bases, V lost 1 base, and 1 base had no gene match. The CDR3 sequence is 15 residues long. CDR1 and CDR2 from the germline V gene are SGHNT and YENEEA. Supplemented by reference TRBV11-3 and TRBJ2-3, the full variable domain reads EAGVVQSPRYKIIEKKQPVAFWCNPISGHNTLYWYLQNLGQGPELLIRYENEEAVDDSQLPKDRFSAERLKGVDSTLKIQPAELGDSAVYLCASSLGTGGSDTQYFGPGTRLTVL.